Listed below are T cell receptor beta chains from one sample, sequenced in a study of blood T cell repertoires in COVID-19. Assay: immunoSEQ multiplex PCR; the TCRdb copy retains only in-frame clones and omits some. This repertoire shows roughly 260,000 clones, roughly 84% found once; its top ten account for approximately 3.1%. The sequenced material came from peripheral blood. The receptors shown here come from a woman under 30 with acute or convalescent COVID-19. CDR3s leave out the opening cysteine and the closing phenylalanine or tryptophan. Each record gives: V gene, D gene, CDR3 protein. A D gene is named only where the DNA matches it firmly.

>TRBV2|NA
ARGTGFNYGYT
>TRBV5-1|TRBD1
ASSPRGTGGSYEQY
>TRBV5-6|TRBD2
ASSLFGGLAGVHIQY
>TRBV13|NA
ASSDRLTYEQY
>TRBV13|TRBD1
ASSLGDRGGQPQH
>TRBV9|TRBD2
ASSDSGSTDTQY
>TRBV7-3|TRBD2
ATSLSGRGNEQF
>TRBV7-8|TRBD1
ASSGRDRGLLSEAF
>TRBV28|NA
ASSLYPLQGPTYEQY
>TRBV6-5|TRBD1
ASSRDRGPSGEQY
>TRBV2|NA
ASRDGQALRTFYEQY
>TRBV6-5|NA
ASSYAVGGTIY
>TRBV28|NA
ATAPDSYEQY
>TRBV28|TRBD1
ASSAGQGIDYGYT
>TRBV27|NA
ASSPKLADTQY
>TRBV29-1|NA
SVEYRVRGEQY
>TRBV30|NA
AWAHPVRTEAF
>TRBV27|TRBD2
ASSFGLAGADTQY
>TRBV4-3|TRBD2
ASSVLMGLAVGEQF
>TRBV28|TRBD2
ASSGGTREGTQY
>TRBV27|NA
ASSLLAGRGGELF
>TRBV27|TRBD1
ASRETGFYSNQPQH
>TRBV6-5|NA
ASSQMSPTSEQY
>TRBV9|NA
ASSPGRAENTEAF
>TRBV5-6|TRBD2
ASSLGLAGGRYEQY
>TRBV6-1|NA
ASSEGRSLSVEQY
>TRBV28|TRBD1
ASSLLGQGGKLF
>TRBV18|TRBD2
ASSPLAGDGETQY
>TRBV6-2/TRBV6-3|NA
ASSYQGRGNGYT
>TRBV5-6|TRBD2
ASSPRTSGTFYEQY
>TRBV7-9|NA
ASSSPVTTEAF
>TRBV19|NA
ASSAIQGPYEQY
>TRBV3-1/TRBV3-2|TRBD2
ASSQRSGGGYEQY
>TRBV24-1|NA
ATSDQAGVYQPQH
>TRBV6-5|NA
ASSYPLKQGVGYT
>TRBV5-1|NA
ASSLAGDEQY
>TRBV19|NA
ASSIDPRGSSYGYT
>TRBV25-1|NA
ASSGGTRANTGELF
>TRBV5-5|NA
ASSLAGGSGNTIY